This passage covers 20 T cell receptor beta chains from one sample sequenced in a study of blood T cell repertoires in COVID-19. Repertoires were generated with immunoSEQ multiplex PCR, while TCRdb's copy carries only in-frame clones and drops some. The repertoire includes about 270,000 clones, roughly four fifths of them detected once, and approximately 9% sits in the top ten. Sequencing input: peripheral blood. These receptors were taken from a woman aged 45-65 years who had recovered from COVID-19.

This clone came up once. The V gene is TRBV7-2, the J gene TRBJ2-2, with D possibly TRBD1 on 5 matching bases. The CDR3 extends over 15 amino acids. Trimming pared 2 bases from V and 4 bases from J, leaving 11 bases between. From germline, CDR1 is SGHTA and CDR2 FQGNSA. The DNA for the CDR3 is TGTGCCAGCAGCTTACAGGGCTCTGCCACCGGGGAGCTGTTTTTT. It codes for CASSLQGSATGELFF.

The count of this clone is one. The chain joins TRBV11-2 to TRBJ2-5; 8 nucleotides align to TRBD2. Germline lookup yields CDR1 SGHAT and CDR2 FQNNGV. CDR3 length equals 15 residues. Trimming removed 3 bases from V and 5 bases from J; junction bases left unmatched: 8. The CDR3 loop reads CASSFLRGGPETQYF. DNA for the CDR3: TGTGCCAGCAGCTTCCTACGGGGGGGCCCCGAGACCCAGTACTTC.

This clone has only a few counts. This chain joins TRBV6-5 and TRBJ2-7; TRBD1 is a possible D gene (6 bases). Germline V lookup: CDR1 MNHEY, CDR2 SVGAGI. V dropped 9 bases and J dropped 0 bases, with 9 bases sitting between them. The CDR3 is made up of 12 amino acids. Written as DNA, the CDR3 is TGTGCCAGTCAGGGGTTCTCCTACGAGCAGTACTTC. Protein product: CASQGFSYEQYF.

This sequence joins TRBV3-1 (or the pseudogene TRBV3-2) and TRBJ2-3; no clear D gene. The germline V gene encodes CDR1 LGHDT and CDR2 YNNKEL (reference sequence). The V and J ends lost 3 bases and 1 base respectively, with 11 bases between them. The CDR3 is 15 amino acids. The CDR3: CASSQGVLGTDTQYF. Written as DNA, the CDR3 is TGTGCCAGCAGCCAGGGCGTCCTCGGCACAGATACGCAGTATTTT.

This clone has a single count. The CDR3 sequence: CASSLGGGPYEQYF. The CDR3 bases are TGTGCCAGCAGCTTGGGAGGGGGACCCTACGAGCAGTACTTC. V and J are TRBV5-6 and TRBJ2-7; weak D call: TRBD1 (6 bases). CDR3 length: 14 amino acids. CDR1 and CDR2 (germline): SGHDT, YYEEEE. Trimming pared 0 bases from V and 2 bases from J, leaving 9 bases between.

This clone showed up just once. The chain carries TRBV4-3 and TRBJ2-1; weak D call: TRBD2 (6 bases). The CDR3 is made up of 16 amino acids. V was trimmed by 0 bases and J by 9 bases, leaving 18 bases between them. Germline V gene sequence: CDR1 LGHNA, CDR2 YSLEER. The CDR3 DNA sequence: TGCGCCAGCAGCCAAGATCGGGTCTCGGCGGGGATTGAGCAGTTCTTC. Its translation is CASSQDRVSAGIEQFF.

The gene calls are TRBV14 and TRBJ1-1; tentative D call: TRBD1 (6 bases). The germline CDR1 and CDR2 sequences are SGHDN and FVKESK. The CDR3 covers 19 residues. The ends were cut back, 5 bases at V and 0 bases at J, with 25 bases in the middle. In nucleotides, the CDR3 is TGTGCCAGCAGCGATAAGGGAGGGGGGGTGAGGATTATGAACACTGAAGCTTTCTTT. Translated: CASSDKGGGVRIMNTEAFF.

This clone has only one observation. This sequence joins TRBV5-1 and TRBJ1-4, with 9 bases identical to TRBD1. CDR1 SGHRS and CDR2 YFSETQ come from the germline V gene. This CDR3 contains 15 residues. The junction had 6 bases not matched to a gene; V was cut back by 4 bases and J by 5 bases. The CDR3 bases are TGCGCCAGCAGCCCACGGGACAGGGTGAATGAAAAACTGTTTTTT. Translated: CASSPRDRVNEKLFF.

The chain recombines TRBV7-2 with TRBJ2-5; TRBD2 matches 13 bases. From germline, CDR1 is SGHTA and CDR2 FQGNSA. The CDR3 has 17 residues. The J segment lost 5 bases and the V segment lost 3 bases, leaving 9 bases of the junction unmatched. Here the CDR3 reads CASSFGRTSGSRETQYF. CDR3 DNA: TGTGCCAGCAGCTTCGGGCGGACTAGCGGGAGTCGGGAGACCCAGTACTTC.

This chain connects TRBV30 to TRBJ2-1; 12 nucleotides agree with TRBD2. Germline trimming cut 5 bases from V and 8 bases from J; bases unmatched to any gene: 7. The CDR3 runs 14 residues. CDR1 and CDR2 from the germline V gene are GTSNPN and SVGIG (reference sequence). CDR3: CAWRLAGGLHEQFF. In DNA form, the CDR3 reads TGTGCCTGGCGCCTAGCGGGGGGGTTGCATGAGCAGTTCTTC.

The chain recombines TRBV28 with TRBJ1-4, with unresolved D. The CDR3 runs 16 residues. Germline V CDR1 and CDR2: MDHEN, SYDVKM. The V end lost 5 bases, the J end lost 3 bases, and 16 bases lay between the germline ends. CDR3 residues: CASSTRGGEANEKLFF. The CDR3 DNA is TGTGCCAGCAGTACTCGCGGCGGGGAGGCTAATGAAAAACTGTTTTTT.

The table lists this clone with a count of one. CDR3 sequence: CASSNSGQGTDTQYF. For the CDR3, the DNA is TGTGCCAGCAGTAACTCGGGACAGGGGACAGATACGCAGTATTTT. This chain links TRBV28 with TRBJ2-3, with 10 bases aligning to TRBD1. CDR3 length: 15 residues. Germline V gene sequence: CDR1 MDHEN, CDR2 SYDVKM. Trimming took 5 bases from V and 3 from J; bases not matched to a gene: 5.

V and J are TRBV7-2 and TRBJ2-1, with 8 bases lining up with TRBD1. The CDR3 sequence is 16 residues long. From germline, CDR1 is SGHTA and CDR2 FQGNSA. V was clipped by 4 bases and J by 0 bases; unmatched bases: 5. In DNA form, the CDR3 reads TGTGCCAGCAGCTACGGACAGGGTCTCTCCTACAATGAGCAGTTCTTC. Protein: CASSYGQGLSYNEQFF.

This chain connects TRBV25-1 to TRBJ2-7; TRBD1 might be the D (6 bases). The CDR3 length is 13 residues. CDR1 MGHDK and CDR2 SYGVNS come from the germline V gene. Trimming removed 2 bases at V and 1 base at J, with 6 bases between. The DNA for the CDR3 is TGTGCCAGCAGTGAACAGGGGTCCTACGAGCAGTACTTC. Translating gives CASSEQGSYEQYF.

The V and J genes are TRBV19 and TRBJ2-2, with a tentative D call TRBD2 (5 bases). Looked up from germline, CDR1 is LNHDA and CDR2 is SQIVND (reference sequence). V shed 5 bases and J shed 0 bases, with 13 bases lying between them. The CDR3 runs to 16 residues. CDR3 in amino acids: CASSPRGVANTGELFF. CDR3 nucleotides: TGTGCCAGTAGTCCCCGGGGAGTCGCGAACACCGGGGAGCTGTTTTTT. Together with reference TRBV19 and TRBJ2-2, the CDR3 gives the full variable domain: DGGITQSPKYLFRKEGQNVTLSCEQNLNHDAMYWYRQDPGQGLRLIYYSQIVNDFQKGDIAEGYSVSREKKESFPLTVTSAQKNPTAFYLCASSPRGVANTGELFFGEGSRLTVL.

The rearrangement joins TRBV7-2 to TRBJ2-5; no clear D gene. Trimming cost V 0 bases and J 2 bases, with 7 bases left between them. This CDR3 has 14 amino acids. CDR1 is SGHTA, CDR2 FQGNSA, per germline. CDR3 bases: TGTGCCAGCAGCTTAGCCGGGTATCAAGAGACCCAGTACTTC. Translation: CASSLAGYQETQYF.

The count of this clone is one. The J gene is TRBJ1-1, the V gene TRBV12-3 or TRBV12-4, with D hard to call. Between the trimmed V and J ends, which lost 3 bases and 8 bases, there was a span of 13 bases. The CDR3 has 13 amino acids. CDR3 nucleotide sequence: TGTGCCAGCAGTTTTAGCAGATATCTCGAAGCTTTCTTT. Its translation: CASSFSRYLEAFF.

This clone was seen only once. The chain has TRBV29-1 and TRBJ2-7, with TRBD1 identical over 7 bases. The V segment lost 4 bases and the J segment 0 bases; nucleotides outside the gene matches: 3. The germline gives CDR1 SQVTM, CDR2 ANQGSEA. The CDR3 contains 13 residues. The CDR3 loop reads CSVVTGNSYEQYF. The CDR3 coding sequence is TGCAGCGTTGTGACAGGGAACTCCTACGAGCAGTACTTC.

V is TRBV15 and J is TRBJ1-5, with TRBD1 matching over 9 bases. Losses at the gene ends were 3 bases for V and 6 bases for J; bases not matched to a gene: 12. In germline, CDR1 is LNHNV, CDR2 YYDKDF (reference sequence). The length of the CDR3 is 17 residues. CDR3 DNA sequence: TGTGCCACCAGCAGGAGTTTGACAGGGGGTGGGGCTCAGCCCCAGCATTTT. Its protein is CATSRSLTGGGAQPQHF.

On this clone itself: The same CDR3 arises from other DNA sequences in this sample as well. This chain joins TRBV27 and TRBJ2-7; the match to TRBD2 covers 9 bases. V trimming: 1 base; J trimming: 2 bases; junction bases outside the gene matches: 3. Germline V gene lookup returns CDR1 MNHEY and CDR2 SMNVEV (reference sequence). There are 15 residues in the CDR3. CDR3 DNA: TGTGCCAGCAGTTTATTGGCTAGCGGGGCCTACGAGCAGTACTTC. Residues: CASSLLASGAYEQYF.